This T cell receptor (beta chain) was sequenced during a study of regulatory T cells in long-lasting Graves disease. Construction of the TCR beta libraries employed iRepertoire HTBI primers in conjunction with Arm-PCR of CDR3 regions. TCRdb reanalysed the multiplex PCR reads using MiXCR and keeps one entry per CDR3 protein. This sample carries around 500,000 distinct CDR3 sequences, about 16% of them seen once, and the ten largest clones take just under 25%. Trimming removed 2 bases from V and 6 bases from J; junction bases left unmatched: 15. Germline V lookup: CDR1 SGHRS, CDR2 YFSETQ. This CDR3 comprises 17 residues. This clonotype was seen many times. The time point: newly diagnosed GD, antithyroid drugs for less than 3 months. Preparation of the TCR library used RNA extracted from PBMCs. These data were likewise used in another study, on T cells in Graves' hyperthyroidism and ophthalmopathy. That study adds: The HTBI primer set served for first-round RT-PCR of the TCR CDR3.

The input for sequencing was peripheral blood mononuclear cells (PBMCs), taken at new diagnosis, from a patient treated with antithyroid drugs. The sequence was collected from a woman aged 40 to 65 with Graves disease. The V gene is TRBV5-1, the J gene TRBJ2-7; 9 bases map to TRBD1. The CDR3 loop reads CASSFTLRRGQGSEQYF. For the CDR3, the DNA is TGCGCCAGCAGCTTTACCCTCCGCCGGGGACAGGGCTCCGAGCAGTACTTC.